This TCR beta chain was retrieved from a study of T cells in Graves' hyperthyroidism and ophthalmopathy. This CDR3 contains 15 residues. Germline V lookup: CDR1 MNHEY, CDR2 SMNVEV (reference sequence). V dropped 3 bases and J dropped 6; count of bases not matched to a gene: 8. General study findings and limits: Ophthalmopathy stood apart from stable hyperthyroidism in a 13 V-J model. The model forecast ophthalmopathy, anticipating it by a median roughly 6.5 months before onset.

TCR beta CDR3 regions were amplified from RNA transcripts. The study used the HTBI primer set for a first-round RT-PCR of the TCR CDR3. From the multiplex PCR reads, TCRdb called clonotypes with MiXCR, one entry per CDR3 protein. The table lists 240,000 or so distinct CDR3 sequences, about a sixth of them singletons, with around 30% in the top ten. This clonotype was observed many times. Its antigen remains unknown. Source material: blood. The gene calls are TRBV27 and TRBJ2-7, with 10 bases identical to TRBD2. This receptor was taken from a young woman with Graves' ophthalmopathy. The CDR3 here is CASSLSLAGVGEQYF. CDR3 sequence (DNA): TGTGCCAGCAGTTTGTCTCTAGCGGGAGTGGGCGAGCAGTACTTC.